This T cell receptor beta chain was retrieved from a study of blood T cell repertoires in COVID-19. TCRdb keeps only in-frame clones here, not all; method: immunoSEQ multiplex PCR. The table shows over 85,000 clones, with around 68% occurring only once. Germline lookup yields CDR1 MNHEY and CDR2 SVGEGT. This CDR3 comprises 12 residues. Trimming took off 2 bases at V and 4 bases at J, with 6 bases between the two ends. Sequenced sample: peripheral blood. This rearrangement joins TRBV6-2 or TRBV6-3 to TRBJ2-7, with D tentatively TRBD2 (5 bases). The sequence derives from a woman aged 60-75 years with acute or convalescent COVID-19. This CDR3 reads CASSYEGYEQYF. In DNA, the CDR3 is TGTGCCAGCAGTTACGAGGGTTACGAGCAGTACTTC.